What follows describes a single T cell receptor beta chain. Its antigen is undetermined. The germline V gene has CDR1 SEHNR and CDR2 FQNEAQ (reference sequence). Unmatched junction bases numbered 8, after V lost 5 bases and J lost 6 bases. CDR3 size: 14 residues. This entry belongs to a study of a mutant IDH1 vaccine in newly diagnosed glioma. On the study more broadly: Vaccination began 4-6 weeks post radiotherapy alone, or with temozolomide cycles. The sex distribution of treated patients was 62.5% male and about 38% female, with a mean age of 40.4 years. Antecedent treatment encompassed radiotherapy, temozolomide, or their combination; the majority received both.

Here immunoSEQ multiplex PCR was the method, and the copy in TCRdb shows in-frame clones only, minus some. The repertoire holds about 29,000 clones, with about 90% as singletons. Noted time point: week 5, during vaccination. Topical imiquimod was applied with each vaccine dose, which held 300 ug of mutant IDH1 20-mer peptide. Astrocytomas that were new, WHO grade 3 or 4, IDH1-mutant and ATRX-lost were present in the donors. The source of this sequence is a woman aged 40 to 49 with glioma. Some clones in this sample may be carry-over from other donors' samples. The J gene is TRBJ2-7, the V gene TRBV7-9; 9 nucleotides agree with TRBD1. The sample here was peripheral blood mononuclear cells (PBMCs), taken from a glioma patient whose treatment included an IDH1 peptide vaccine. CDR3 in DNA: TGTGCCAGCAGCCAAAGAGGGACAGGGTTCGAGCAGTACTTC. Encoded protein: CASSQRGTGFEQYF.